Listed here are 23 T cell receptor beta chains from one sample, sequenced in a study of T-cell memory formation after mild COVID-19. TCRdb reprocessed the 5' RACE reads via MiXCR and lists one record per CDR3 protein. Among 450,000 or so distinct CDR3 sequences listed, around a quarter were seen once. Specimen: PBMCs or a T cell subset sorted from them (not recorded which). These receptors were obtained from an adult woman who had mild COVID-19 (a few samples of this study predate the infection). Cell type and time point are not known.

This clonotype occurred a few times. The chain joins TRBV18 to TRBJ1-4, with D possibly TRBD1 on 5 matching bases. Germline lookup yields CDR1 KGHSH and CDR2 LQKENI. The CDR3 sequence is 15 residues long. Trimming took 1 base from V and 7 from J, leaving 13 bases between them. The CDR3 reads CASSPRSGTGEKLFF. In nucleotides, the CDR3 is TGTGCCAGCTCACCACGTTCAGGGACGGGTGAAAAACTGTTTTTT.

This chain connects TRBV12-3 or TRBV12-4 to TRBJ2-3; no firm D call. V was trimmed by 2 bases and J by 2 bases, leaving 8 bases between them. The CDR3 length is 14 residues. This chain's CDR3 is CASSLTIPTDTQYF. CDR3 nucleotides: TGTGCCAGCAGTTTAACCATTCCCACAGATACGCAGTATTTT.

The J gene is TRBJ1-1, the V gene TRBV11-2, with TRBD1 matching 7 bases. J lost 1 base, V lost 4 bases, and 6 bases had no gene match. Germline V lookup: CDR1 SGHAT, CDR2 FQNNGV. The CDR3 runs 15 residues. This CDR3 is CASSSLTGSNTEAFF. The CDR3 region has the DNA TGTGCCAGCAGCTCCTTGACAGGGTCGAACACTGAAGCTTTCTTT.

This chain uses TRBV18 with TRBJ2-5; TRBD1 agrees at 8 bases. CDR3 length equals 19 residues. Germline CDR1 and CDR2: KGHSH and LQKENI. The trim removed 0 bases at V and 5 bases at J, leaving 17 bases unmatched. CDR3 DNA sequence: TGTGCCAGCTCACCACCTTCAGTAGGAGGACAGGGACGGCCGGAGACCCAGTACTTC. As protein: CASSPPSVGGQGRPETQYF.

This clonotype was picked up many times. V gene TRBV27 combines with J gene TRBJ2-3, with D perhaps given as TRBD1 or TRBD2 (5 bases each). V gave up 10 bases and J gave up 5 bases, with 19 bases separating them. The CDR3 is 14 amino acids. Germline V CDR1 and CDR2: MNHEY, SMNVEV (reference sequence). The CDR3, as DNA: TGTGCCACCTTCGACAGTGGAGAGGGAGATACGCAGTATTTT. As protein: CATFDSGEGDTQYF.

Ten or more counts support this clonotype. CDR3 in DNA: TGCGCCAGCAGCTTGCAGGGGGTCAACCAAGAGACCCAGTACTTC. Protein sequence: CASSLQGVNQETQYF. This rearrangement joins TRBV5-1 to TRBJ2-5; 7 nucleotides agree with TRBD1. The CDR3 sequence is 15 residues long. V lost 1 base to trimming and J lost 0 bases; unmatched junction nucleotides: 3. The germline V gene encodes CDR1 SGHRS and CDR2 YFSETQ.

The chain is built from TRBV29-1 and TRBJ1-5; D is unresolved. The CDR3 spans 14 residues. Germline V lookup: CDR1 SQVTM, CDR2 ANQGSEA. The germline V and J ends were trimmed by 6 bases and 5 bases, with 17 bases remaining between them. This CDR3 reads CSVATTIEDQPQHF. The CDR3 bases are TGCAGCGTCGCTACTACAATAGAAGATCAGCCCCAGCATTTT.

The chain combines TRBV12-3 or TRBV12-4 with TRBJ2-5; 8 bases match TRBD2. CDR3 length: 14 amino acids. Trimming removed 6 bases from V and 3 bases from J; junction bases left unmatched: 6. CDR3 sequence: CASSPSGGEETQYF. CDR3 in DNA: TGTGCCAGCAGCCCCTCCGGGGGGGAAGAGACCCAGTACTTC.

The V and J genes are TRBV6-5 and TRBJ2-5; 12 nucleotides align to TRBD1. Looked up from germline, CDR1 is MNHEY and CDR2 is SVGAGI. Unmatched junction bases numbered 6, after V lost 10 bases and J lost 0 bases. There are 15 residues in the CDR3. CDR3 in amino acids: CATSGTGGNQETQYF. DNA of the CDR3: TGTGCCACCAGCGGGACAGGGGGCAACCAAGAGACCCAGTACTTC.

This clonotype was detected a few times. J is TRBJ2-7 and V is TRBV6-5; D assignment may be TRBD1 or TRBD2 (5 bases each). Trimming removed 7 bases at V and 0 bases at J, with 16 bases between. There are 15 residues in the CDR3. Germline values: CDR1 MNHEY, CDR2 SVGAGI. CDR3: CASTLAPDSSYEQYF. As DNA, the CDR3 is TGTGCCAGCACTTTAGCGCCTGACAGCTCCTACGAGCAGTACTTC.

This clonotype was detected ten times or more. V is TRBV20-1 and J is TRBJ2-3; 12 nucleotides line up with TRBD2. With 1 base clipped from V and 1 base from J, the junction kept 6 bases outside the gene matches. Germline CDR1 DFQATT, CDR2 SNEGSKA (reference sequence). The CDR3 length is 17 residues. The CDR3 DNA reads TGCAGTGCTAGAGCTAGCGGGAGGGCCGGGGGCACAGATACGCAGTATTTT. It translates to CSARASGRAGGTDTQYF.

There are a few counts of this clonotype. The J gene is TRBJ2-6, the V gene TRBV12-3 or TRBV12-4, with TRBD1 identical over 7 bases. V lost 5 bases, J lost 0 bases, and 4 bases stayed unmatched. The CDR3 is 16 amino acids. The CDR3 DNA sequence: TGTGCCAGCAGTCTCGGGACAGTCTCTGGGGCCAACGTCCTGACTTTC. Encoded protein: CASSLGTVSGANVLTF.

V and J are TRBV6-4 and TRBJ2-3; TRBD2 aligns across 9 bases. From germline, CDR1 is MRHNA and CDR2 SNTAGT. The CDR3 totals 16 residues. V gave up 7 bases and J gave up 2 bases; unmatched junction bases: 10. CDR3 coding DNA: TGTGCCAGCATCCGCCAGCGGGAGGCCTCCACAGATACGCAGTATTTT. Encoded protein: CASIRQREASTDTQYF.

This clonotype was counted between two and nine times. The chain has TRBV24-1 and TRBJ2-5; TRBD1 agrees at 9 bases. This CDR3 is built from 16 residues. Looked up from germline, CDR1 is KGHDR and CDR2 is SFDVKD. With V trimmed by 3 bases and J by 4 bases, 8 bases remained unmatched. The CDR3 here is CATSDPGTGRGETQYF. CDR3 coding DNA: TGTGCCACCAGTGATCCGGGGACAGGGAGAGGAGAGACCCAGTACTTC.

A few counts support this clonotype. The CDR3 DNA reads as TGTGCCAGCAGCCAAGAACCGGGACACGGCGATTCACCCCTCCACTTT. It is translated as CASSQEPGHGDSPLHF. V and J are TRBV4-2 and TRBJ1-6; tentatively, D is TRBD1 (6 bases). CDR3 size: 16 residues. With 0 bases removed from V and 8 bases from J, the gap between germline ends came to 14 bases. The V gene's germline CDR1 is LGHNA and CDR2 YNFKEQ.

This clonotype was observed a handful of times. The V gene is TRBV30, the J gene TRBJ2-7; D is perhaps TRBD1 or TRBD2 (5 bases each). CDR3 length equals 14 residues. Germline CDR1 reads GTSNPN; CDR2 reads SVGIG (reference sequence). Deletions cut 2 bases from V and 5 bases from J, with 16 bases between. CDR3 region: CAWSWGSGSNEQYF. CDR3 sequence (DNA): TGTGCCTGGAGTTGGGGGTCGGGGTCCAACGAGCAGTACTTC.

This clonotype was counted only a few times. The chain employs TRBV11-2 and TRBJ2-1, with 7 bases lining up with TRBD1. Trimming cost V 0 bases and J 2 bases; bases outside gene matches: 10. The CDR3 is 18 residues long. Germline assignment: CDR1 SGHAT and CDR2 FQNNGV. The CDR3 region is CASSLDFKLTGTYNEQFF. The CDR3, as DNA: TGTGCCAGCAGCTTAGATTTTAAGTTGACAGGGACCTACAATGAGCAGTTCTTC.

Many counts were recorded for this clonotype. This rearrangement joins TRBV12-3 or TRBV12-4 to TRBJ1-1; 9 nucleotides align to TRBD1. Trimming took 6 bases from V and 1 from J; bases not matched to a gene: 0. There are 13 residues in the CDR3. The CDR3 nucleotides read TGTGCCAGCAGGACAGGGGGGAACACTGAAGCTTTCTTT. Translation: CASRTGGNTEAFF.

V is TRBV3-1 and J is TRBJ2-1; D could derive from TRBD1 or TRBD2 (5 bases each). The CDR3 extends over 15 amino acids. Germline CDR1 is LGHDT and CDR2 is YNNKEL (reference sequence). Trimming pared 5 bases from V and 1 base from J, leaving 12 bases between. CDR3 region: CASSDTGTSYNEQFF. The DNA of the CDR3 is TGTGCCAGCAGCGACACCGGGACGTCCTACAATGAGCAGTTCTTC.

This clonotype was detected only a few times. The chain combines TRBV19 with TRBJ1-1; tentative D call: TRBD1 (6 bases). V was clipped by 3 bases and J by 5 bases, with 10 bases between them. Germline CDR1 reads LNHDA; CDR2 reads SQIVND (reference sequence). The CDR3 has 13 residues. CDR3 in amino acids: CASSMAGATEAFF. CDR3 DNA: TGTGCCAGTAGTATGGCGGGGGCTACTGAAGCTTTCTTT.

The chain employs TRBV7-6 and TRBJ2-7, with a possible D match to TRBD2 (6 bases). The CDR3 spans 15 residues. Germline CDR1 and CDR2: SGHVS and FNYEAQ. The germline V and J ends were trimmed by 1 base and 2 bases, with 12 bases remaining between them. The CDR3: CASSLGPDYPYEQYF. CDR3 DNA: TGTGCCAGCAGCTTAGGACCGGACTACCCCTACGAGCAGTACTTC.

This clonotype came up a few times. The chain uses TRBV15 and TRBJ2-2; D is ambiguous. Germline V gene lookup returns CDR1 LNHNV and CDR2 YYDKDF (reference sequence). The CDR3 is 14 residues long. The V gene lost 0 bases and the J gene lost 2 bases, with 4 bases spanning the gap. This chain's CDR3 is CATSRDINTGELFF. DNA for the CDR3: TGTGCCACCAGCAGAGATATAAACACCGGGGAGCTGTTTTTT.

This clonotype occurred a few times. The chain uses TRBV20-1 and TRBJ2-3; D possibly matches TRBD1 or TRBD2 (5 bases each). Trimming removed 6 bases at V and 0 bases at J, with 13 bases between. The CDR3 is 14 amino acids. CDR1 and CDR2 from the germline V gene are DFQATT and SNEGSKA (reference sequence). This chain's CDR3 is CSAVPGLSTDTQYF. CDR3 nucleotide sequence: TGCAGTGCGGTCCCGGGGCTAAGCACAGATACGCAGTATTTT.